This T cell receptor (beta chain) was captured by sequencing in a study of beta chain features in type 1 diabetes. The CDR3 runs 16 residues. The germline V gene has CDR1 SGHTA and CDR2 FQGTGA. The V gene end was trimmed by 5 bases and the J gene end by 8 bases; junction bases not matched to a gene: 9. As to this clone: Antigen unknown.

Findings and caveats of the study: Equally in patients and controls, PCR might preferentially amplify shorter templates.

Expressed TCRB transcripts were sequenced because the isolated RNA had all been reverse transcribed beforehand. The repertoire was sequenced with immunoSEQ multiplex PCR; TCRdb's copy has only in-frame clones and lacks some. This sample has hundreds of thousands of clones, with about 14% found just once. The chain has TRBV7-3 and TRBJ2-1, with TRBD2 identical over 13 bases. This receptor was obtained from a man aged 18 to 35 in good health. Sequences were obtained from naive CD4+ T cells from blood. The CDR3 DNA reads TGTGCCAGCAGCCCGCGGACTAGCGGGAGTTTAGATGAGCAGTTCTTC. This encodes CASSPRTSGSLDEQFF.